What follows are 9 T cell receptor beta chains derived from one specimen sequenced in a study of T cell responses to AZD1222 COVID-19 vaccine. Assay used: immunoSEQ multiplex PCR; TCRdb lists only in-frame clones, some missing. Here the sample spans approximately 100,000 clones, around 94% being singletons. The sample here was peripheral blood, taken on day 0 of AZD1222 vaccination. The receptors were gathered from an adult in good health.

The rearrangement joins TRBV12-5 to TRBJ1-5; unclear D gene. The germline V gene has CDR1 LGHNT and CDR2 FRNRAP. CDR3 size: 14 residues. Trimming removed 0 bases from V and 5 bases from J, with 8 bases in between. The CDR3 coding sequence is TGTGCTAGTGGTTTGGTGCGTGGTGATCAGCCCCAGCATTTT. It yields the protein CASGLVRGDQPQHF.

The rearrangement links TRBV5-1 to TRBJ2-5; no clear D gene. Germline V gene sequence: CDR1 SGHRS, CDR2 YFSETQ. The germline V and J ends were trimmed by 4 bases and 1 base, with 8 bases remaining between them. The CDR3 extends over 13 amino acids. CDR3 DNA sequence: TGCGCCAGCAGCGTCGCAAGCCAAGAGACCCAGTACTTC. Protein: CASSVASQETQYF.

This clone was seen once. Here the CDR3 reads CAISERGLDTEAFF. The CDR3 DNA follows: TGTGCCATCAGTGAGAGGGGGCTGGACACTGAAGCTTTCTTT. V gene TRBV10-3 combines with J gene TRBJ1-1, with 7 bases identical to TRBD1. J lost 3 bases, V lost 2 bases, and 3 bases had no gene match. CDR3 length: 14 residues. Germline V gene sequence: CDR1 ENHRY, CDR2 SYGVKD.

The gene calls are TRBV9 and TRBJ2-1; D possibly corresponds to TRBD2 (6 bases). This CDR3 has 17 residues. V lost 3 bases and J lost 9, with 25 bases in between. From germline, CDR1 is SGDLS and CDR2 YYNGEE. As DNA, the CDR3 is TGTGCCAGCAGCGCCGGGGGACCATACCCCACCCTAGGTGAGCAGTTCTTC. Translated, it gives CASSAGGPYPTLGEQFF.

The rearrangement links TRBV20-1 to TRBJ1-2; 7 nucleotides agree with TRBD1. Germline V gene sequence: CDR1 DFQATT, CDR2 SNEGSKA (reference sequence). The CDR3 has 14 residues. Trimming at V came to 3 bases and at J to 3 bases, leaving 7 bases not matched to a gene. CDR3: CSASVQGRDYGYTF. In DNA, the CDR3 is TGCAGTGCTAGTGTACAGGGGAGAGACTATGGCTACACCTTC.

The chain combines TRBV19 with TRBJ2-1; D gene uncertain. The CDR3 loop spans 11 amino acids. Germline V gene lookup returns CDR1 LNHDA and CDR2 SQIVND (reference sequence). Trimming took off 3 bases at V and 8 bases at J, with 5 bases between the two ends. The CDR3: CASSIPHEQFF. The DNA of the CDR3 is TGTGCCAGTAGTATCCCCCATGAGCAGTTCTTC.

The J gene is TRBJ1-4, the V gene TRBV6-2 or TRBV6-3, with D possibly TRBD1 on 5 matching bases. CDR1 is MNHEY and CDR2 is SVGEGT in the germline V gene. This CDR3 contains 12 residues. V was pared by 6 bases and J by 13 bases, with 15 bases between. The CDR3 here is CASSSPGRGLFF. The CDR3 region has the DNA TGTGCCAGCAGCTCCCCCGGGAGGGGACTGTTTTTT.

The rearrangement uses TRBV5-1 and TRBJ1-3; D unclear. The V gene lost 4 bases and the J gene lost 0 bases, with 11 bases spanning the gap. This CDR3 is 15 amino acids long. Germline-derived CDR1 and CDR2 are SGHRS and YFSETQ. CDR3 sequence: CASSPLAASGNTIYF. The CDR3 region has the DNA TGCGCCAGCAGCCCCCTCGCGGCCTCTGGAAACACCATATATTTT.

The chain links TRBV2 to TRBJ2-7; 9 bases line up with TRBD1. The CDR3 is 18 amino acids. Germline values: CDR1 SNHLY, CDR2 FYNNEI. This chain's CDR3 is CALLTGTGMRGLPYEQYF. The CDR3 bases are TGTGCACTTCTGACCGGGACAGGGATGAGGGGGCTACCCTACGAGCAGTACTTC.